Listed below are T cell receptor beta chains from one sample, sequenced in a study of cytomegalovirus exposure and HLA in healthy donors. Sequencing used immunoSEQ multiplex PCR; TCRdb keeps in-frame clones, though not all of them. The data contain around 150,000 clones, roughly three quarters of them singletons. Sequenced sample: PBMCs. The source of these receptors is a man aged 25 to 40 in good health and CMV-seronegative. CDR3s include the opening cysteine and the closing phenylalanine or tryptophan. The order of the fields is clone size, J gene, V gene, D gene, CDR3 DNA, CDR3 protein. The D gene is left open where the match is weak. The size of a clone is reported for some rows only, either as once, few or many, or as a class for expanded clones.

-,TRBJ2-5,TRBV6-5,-,TGTGCCAGCGGGGACACCCAAGAGACCCAGTACTTC,CASGDTQETQYF
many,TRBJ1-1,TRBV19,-,TGTGCCAGTAGTATAGATGGCCGTAACACTGAAGCTTTCTTT,CASSIDGRNTEAFF
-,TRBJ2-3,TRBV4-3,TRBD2,TGCGCCAGCAGCCAAGGGAATAGCGGGAGTACAGATACGCAGTATTTT,CASSQGNSGSTDTQYF
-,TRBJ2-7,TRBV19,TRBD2,TGTGCCAGTAGTGGACCCGGGACTAGCGGGAGATACGAGCAGTACTTC,CASSGPGTSGRYEQYF
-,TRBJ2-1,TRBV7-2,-,TGTGCCAGCAGCCCTCCGAATGAGCAGTTCTTC,CASSPPNEQFF
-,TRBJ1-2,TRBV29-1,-,TGCAGCGTCGCCGTGGGGTCGGGGTATGGCTACACCTTC,CSVAVGSGYGYTF
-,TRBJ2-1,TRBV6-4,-,TGTGCCAGCAGTGACTCCCCAACAGTAAGCTCCTACAATGAGCAGTTCTTC,CASSDSPTVSSYNEQFF
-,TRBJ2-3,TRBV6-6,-,TGTGCCAGCCTTGAGGCGTACACAGATACGCAGTATTTT,CASLEAYTDTQYF
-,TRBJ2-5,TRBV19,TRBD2,TGTGCCAGTAGTTCGCGGGAACTAGCGGACCAAGAGACCCAGTACTTC,CASSSRELADQETQYF
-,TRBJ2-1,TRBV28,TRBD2,TGTGCCAGCAGTTTGGTCAGCGGGGGCTACAATGAGCAGCTCTTC,CASSLVSGGYNEQLF
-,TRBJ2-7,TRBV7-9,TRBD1,TGTGCCAGCATCGAGTGGGCAGGGGGCATCAACGAGCAGTACTTC,CASIEWAGGINEQYF
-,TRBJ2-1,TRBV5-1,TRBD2,TGCGCCAGCAGCTTGGAGGTTGTAGCGGGAAACCCCCACAATGAGCAGTTCTTC,CASSLEVVAGNPHNEQFF
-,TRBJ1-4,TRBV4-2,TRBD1,TGTGCCAGCAGCCAAGAACCCGGGACAGGGAATGAAAAACTGTTTTTT,CASSQEPGTGNEKLFF
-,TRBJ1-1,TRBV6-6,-,TGTGCCACCGAGGGGGACACTGAAGCTTTCTTT,CATEGDTEAFF
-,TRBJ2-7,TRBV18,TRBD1,TGTGCCAGCTCACCAAATGGGGACAGGGCCTCCTACGAGCAGTACTTC,CASSPNGDRASYEQYF
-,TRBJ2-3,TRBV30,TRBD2,TGTGCCTGGAGTCTAGGGACTAGCGGTATCACAGATACGCAGTATTTT,CAWSLGTSGITDTQYF
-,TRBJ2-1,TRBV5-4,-,TGTGCCAGCAGCTTGTATCGCAATGAGCAGTTCTTC,CASSLYRNEQFF
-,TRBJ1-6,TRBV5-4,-,TGTGCCAGCAGCCTTGAGTTTGGTGGTAATTCACCCCTCCACTTT,CASSLEFGGNSPLHF
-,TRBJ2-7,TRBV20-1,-,TGCAGTGTTCAAAACTCCTACGAGCAGTACTTC,CSVQNSYEQYF
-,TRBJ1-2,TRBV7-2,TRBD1,TGTGCCAGCAGCGGAGGGGTTGGGACAGGGAGGTATGGCTACACCTTC,CASSGGVGTGRYGYTF
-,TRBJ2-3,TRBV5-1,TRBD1,TGCGCCAGCAGCTTCCCCGGGACAGCAGATACGCAGTATTTT,CASSFPGTADTQYF
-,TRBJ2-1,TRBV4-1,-,TGCGCCAGCAGCCGGGATGGGAGCTCCTACAATGAGCAGTTCTTC,CASSRDGSSYNEQFF
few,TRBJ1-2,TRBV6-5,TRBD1,TGTGCCAGCACCGGACAGGGAGAAGGCTACACCTTC,CASTGQGEGYTF
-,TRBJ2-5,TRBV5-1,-,TGCGCCAGCAGCGAGCGTGAGACCCAGTACTTC,CASSERETQYF
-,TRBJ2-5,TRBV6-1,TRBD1,TGTGCCAACAACAGGGGGCAAGGGGAGACCCAGTACTTC,CANNRGQGETQYF
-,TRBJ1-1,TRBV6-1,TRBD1,TGTGCCAGCAGTGACCTCCGGGACAGGGAGGGGAGAAGTGAAGCTTTCTTT,CASSDLRDREGRSEAFF
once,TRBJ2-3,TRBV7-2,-,TGTGCCAGCAGCTCAATCTTCCGGGACTCAGATACGCAGTATTTT,CASSSIFRDSDTQYF
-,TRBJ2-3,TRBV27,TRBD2,TGTGCCAGCAGTCCTCGACGGCGGGAGGGCCGTGGAGATACGCAGTATTTT,CASSPRRREGRGDTQYF
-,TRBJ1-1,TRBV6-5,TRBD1,TGTGCCAGCAGTTACTTTACAGGGGCTGAAGCTTTCTTT,CASSYFTGAEAFF
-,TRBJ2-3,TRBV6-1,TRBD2,TGTGCCAGCAGGGGGACTAGCGTGTATACGCAGTATTTT,CASRGTSVYTQYF
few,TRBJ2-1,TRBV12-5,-,TGTGCTAGTGGCCCCGACCTAAGGGGAGGGCAGTTCTTC,CASGPDLRGGQFF
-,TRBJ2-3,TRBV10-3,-,TGTGCCATCAGTGAGTCGAGGGCTAGGCAGACGGGGAGGCAGTATTTT,CAISESRARQTGRQYF
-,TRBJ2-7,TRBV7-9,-,TGTGCCAGCAGTCCCCTGGGTAGCAGACCCTACGAGCAGTACTTC,CASSPLGSRPYEQYF
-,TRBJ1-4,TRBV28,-,TGTGCCAGTTCTGACGGGGGGCTAGCAACTAATGAAAAACTGTTTTTT,CASSDGGLATNEKLFF
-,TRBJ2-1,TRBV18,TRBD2,TGTGCCAGCTCACGGTCGACTAGCGGGAGGTTTACCAATGAGCAGTTCTTC,CASSRSTSGRFTNEQFF
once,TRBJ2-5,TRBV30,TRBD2,TGTGCCCTGGAGGTGGGGACTAGGGGTGTAGCCCAGTACTTC,CALEVGTRGVAQYF
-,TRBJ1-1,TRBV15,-,TGTGCCACCAGCAGAGAGGGAGATTACACTGAAGCTTTCTTT,CATSREGDYTEAFF